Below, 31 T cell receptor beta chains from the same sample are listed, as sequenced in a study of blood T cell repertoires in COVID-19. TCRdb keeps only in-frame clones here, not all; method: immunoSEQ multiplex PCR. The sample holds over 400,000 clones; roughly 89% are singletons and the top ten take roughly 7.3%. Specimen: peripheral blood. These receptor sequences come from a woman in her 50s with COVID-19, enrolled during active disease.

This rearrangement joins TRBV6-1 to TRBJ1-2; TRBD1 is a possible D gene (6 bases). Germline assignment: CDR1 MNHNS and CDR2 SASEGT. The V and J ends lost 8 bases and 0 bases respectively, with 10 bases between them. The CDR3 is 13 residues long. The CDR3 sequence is CASRDTTNYGYTF. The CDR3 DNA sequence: TGTGCCAGCCGGGACACTACTAACTATGGCTACACCTTC.

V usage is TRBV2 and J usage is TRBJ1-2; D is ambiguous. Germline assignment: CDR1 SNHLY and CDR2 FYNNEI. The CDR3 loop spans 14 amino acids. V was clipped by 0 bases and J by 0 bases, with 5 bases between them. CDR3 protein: CASSEARANYGYTF. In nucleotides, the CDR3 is TGTGCCAGCAGTGAAGCGCGGGCTAACTATGGCTACACCTTC.

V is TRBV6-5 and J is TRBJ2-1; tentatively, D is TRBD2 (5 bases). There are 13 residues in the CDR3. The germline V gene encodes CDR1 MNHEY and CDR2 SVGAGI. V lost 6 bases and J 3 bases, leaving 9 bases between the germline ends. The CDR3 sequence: CASSRLNYNEQFF. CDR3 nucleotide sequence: TGTGCCAGCAGCCGACTAAACTACAATGAGCAGTTCTTC.

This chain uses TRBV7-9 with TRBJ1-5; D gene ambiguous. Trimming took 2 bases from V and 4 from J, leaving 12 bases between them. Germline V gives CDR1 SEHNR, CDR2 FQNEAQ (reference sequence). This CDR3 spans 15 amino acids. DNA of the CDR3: TGTGCCAGCAGCTTATTTATGGGAGAGAATCAGCCCCAGCATTTT. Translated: CASSLFMGENQPQHF.

CDR3 DNA sequence: TGTGCTAGTGGCCCAGGACTAGGACTTCTCTGGGAGCAGTTCTTC. This sequence encodes CASGPGLGLLWEQFF. This chain connects TRBV12-5 to TRBJ2-1; 7 bases agree with TRBD2. This CDR3 comprises 15 residues. Germline-derived CDR1 and CDR2 are LGHNT and FRNRAP. The ends lost 6 bases at V and 10 bases at J; junction bases unmatched: 15.

The DNA of the CDR3 is TGTGCCAGCTCACCACCGGGGAGCACTGAAGCTTTCTTT. Translating gives CASSPPGSTEAFF. This sequence joins TRBV18 and TRBJ1-1, with D uncertain. V dropped 0 bases and J dropped 4 bases, with 6 bases sitting between them. Germline V gene lookup returns CDR1 KGHSH and CDR2 LQKENI. This CDR3 spans 13 amino acids.

The CDR3 DNA is TGTGCCAGCAGTGAAGGGGTACTAGAGGGTGAGCAGTATTTT. This encodes CASSEGVLEGEQYF. This chain links TRBV2 with TRBJ2-3, with D perhaps matching TRBD2 (5 bases). Trimming pared 1 base from V and 11 bases from J, leaving 16 bases between. The CDR3 has 14 residues. Germline V gene lookup returns CDR1 SNHLY and CDR2 FYNNEI.

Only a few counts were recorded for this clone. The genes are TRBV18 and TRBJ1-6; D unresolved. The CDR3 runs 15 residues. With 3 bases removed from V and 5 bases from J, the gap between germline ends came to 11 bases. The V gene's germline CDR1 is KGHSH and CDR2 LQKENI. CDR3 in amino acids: CASSPRSDNNSPLHF. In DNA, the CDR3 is TGTGCCAGCTCACCGAGGTCGGATAATAATTCACCCCTCCACTTT.

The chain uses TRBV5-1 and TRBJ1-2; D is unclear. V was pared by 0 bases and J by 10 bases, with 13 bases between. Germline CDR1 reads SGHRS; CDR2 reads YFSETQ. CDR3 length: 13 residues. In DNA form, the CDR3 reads TGCGCCAGCAGCTTGGAAGGAGTGCAGTTCTACACCTTC. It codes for CASSLEGVQFYTF.

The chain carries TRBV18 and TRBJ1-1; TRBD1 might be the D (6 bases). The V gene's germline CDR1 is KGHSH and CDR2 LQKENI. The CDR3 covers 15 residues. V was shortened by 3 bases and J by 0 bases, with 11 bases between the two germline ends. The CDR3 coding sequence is TGTGCCAGCTCACCTGCAGGGGACCTGAACACTGAAGCTTTCTTT. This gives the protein CASSPAGDLNTEAFF.

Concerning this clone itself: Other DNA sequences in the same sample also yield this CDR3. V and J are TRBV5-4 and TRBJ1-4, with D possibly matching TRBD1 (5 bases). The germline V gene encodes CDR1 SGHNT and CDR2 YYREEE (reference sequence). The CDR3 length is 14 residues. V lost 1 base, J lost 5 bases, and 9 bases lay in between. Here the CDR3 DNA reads TGTGCCAGCAGCTTGCGCGGGGGGAATGAAAAACTGTTTTTT. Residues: CASSLRGGNEKLFF.

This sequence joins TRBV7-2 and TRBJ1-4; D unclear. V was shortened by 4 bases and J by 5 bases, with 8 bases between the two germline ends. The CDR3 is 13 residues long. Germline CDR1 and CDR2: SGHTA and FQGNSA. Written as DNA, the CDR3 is TGTGCCAGCAGCTCAGACACAAATGAAAAACTGTTTTTT. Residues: CASSSDTNEKLFF.

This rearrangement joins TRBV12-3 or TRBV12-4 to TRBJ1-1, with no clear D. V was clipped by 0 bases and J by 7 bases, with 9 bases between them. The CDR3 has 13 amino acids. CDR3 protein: CASSLAGGGEAFF. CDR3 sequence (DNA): TGTGCCAGCAGTTTAGCGGGAGGCGGTGAAGCTTTCTTT.

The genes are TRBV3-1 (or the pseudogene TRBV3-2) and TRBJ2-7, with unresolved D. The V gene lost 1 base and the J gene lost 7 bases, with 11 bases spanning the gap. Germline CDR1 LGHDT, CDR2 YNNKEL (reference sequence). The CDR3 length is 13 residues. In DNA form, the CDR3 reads TGTGCCAGCAGCCAAGCCGCGGAAATTGAGCAGTACTTC. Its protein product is CASSQAAEIEQYF.

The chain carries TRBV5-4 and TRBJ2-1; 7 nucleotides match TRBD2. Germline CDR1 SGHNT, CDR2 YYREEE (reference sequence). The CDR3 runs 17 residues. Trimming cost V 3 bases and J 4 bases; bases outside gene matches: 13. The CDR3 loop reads CASSSPPGTGGYNEQFF. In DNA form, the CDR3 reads TGTGCCAGCAGCTCGCCACCAGGGACCGGGGGGTACAATGAGCAGTTCTTC. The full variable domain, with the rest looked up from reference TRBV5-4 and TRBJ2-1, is ETGVTQSPTHLIKTRGQQVTLRCSSQSGHNTVSWYQQALGQGPQFIFQYYREEENGRGNFPPRFSGLQFPNYSSELNVNALELDDSALYLCASSSPPGTGGYNEQFFGPGTRLTVL.

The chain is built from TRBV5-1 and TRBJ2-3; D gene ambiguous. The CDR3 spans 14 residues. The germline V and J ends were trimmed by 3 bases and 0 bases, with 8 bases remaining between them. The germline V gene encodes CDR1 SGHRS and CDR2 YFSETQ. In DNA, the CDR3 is TGCGCCAGCAGCTCGACTGATAGCACAGATACGCAGTATTTT. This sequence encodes CASSSTDSTDTQYF.

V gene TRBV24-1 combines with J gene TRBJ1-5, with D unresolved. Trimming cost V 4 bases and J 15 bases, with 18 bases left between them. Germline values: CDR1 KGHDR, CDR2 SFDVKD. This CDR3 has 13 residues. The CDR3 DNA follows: TGTGCCACCAGTGACTCTCTCGACCGAGGGTCGCATTTT. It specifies CATSDSLDRGSHF.

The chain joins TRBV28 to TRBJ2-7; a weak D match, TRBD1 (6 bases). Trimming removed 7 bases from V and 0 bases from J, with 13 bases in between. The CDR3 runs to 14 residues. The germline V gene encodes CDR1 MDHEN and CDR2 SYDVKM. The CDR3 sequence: CASNPADSSYEQYF. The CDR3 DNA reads TGTGCCAGCAATCCAGCGGACAGCTCCTACGAGCAGTACTTC. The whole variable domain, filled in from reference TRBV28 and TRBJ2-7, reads DVKVTQSSRYLVKRTGEKVFLECVQDMDHENMFWYRQDPGLGLRLIYFSYDVKMKEKGDIPEGYSVSREKKERFSLILESASTNQTSMYLCASNPADSSYEQYFGPGTRLTVT.

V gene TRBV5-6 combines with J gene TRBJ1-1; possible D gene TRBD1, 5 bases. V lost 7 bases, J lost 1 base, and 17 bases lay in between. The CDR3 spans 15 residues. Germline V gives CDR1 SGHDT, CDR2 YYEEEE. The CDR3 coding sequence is TGTGCCAGCGCCAGAACGGGGGGTGGGAACACTGAAGCTTTCTTT. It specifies CASARTGGGNTEAFF. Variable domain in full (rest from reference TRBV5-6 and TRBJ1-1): DAGVTQSPTHLIKTRGQQVTLRCSPKSGHDTVSWYQQALGQGPQFIFQYYEEEERQRGNFPDRFSGHQFPNYSSELNVNALLLGDSALYLCASARTGGGNTEAFFGQGTRLTVV.

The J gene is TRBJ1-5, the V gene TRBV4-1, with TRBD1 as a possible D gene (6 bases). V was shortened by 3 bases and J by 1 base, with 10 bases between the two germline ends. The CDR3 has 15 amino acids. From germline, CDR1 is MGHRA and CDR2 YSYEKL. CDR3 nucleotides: TGCGCCAGCAGCCATGGGACAAGAAGCAATCAGCCCCAGCATTTT. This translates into CASSHGTRSNQPQHF.

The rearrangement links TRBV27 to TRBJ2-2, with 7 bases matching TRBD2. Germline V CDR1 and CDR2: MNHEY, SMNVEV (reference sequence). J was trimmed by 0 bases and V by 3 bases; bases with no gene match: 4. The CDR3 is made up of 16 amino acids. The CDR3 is CASSFGAGANTGELFF. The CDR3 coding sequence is TGTGCCAGCAGTTTCGGGGCGGGGGCGAACACCGGGGAGCTGTTTTTT.

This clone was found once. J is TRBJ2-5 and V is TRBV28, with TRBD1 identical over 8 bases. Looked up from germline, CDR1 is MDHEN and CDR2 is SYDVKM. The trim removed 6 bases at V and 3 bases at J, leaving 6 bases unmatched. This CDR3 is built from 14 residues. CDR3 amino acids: CASRAQGAKETQYF. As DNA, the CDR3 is TGTGCCAGCAGGGCCCAGGGGGCGAAAGAGACCCAGTACTTC.

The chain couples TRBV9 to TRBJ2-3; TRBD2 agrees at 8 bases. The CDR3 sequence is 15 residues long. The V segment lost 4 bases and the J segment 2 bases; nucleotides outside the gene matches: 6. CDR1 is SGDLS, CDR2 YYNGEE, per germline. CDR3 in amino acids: CASSQVAGLTDTQYF. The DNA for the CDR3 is TGTGCCAGCAGCCAAGTAGCGGGGCTCACAGATACGCAGTATTTT.

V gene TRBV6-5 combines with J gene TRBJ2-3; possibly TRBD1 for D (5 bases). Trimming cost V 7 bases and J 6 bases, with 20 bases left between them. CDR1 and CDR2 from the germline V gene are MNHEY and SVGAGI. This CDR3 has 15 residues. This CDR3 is CASKYRTQYRDTQYF. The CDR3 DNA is TGTGCCAGCAAGTATAGGACACAGTATAGGGATACGCAGTATTTT.

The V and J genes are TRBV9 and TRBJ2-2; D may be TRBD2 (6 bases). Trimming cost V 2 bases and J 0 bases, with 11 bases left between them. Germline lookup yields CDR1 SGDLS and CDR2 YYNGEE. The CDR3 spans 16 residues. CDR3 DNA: TGTGCCAGCAGCGTGAGGGGAGGAACGAACACCGGGGAGCTGTTTTTT. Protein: CASSVRGGTNTGELFF.

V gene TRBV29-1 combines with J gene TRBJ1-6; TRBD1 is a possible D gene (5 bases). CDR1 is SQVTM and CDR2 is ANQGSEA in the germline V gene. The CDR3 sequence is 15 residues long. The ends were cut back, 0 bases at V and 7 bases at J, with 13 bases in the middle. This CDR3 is CSVEDGPGPNSPLHF. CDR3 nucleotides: TGCAGCGTTGAAGATGGGCCAGGGCCGAATTCACCCCTCCACTTT.

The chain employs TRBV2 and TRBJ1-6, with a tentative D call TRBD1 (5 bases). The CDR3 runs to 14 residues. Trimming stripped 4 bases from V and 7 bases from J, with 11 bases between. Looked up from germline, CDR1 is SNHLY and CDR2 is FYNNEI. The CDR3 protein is CASSGAGVNSPLHF. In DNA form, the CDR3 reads TGTGCCAGCAGTGGTGCGGGGGTCAATTCACCCCTCCACTTT.

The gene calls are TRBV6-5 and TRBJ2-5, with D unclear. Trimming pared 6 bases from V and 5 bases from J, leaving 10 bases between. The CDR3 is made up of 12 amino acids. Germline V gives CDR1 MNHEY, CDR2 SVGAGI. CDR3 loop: CASSFTGETQYF. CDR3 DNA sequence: TGTGCCAGCAGCTTCACCGGGGAGACCCAGTACTTC.

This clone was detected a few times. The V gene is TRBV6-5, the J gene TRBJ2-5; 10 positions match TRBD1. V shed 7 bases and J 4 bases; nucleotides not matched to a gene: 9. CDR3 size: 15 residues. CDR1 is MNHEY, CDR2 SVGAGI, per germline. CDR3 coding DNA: TGTGCCAGCACTAGGGACAGGGGAGTGGGAGAGACCCAGTACTTC. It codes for CASTRDRGVGETQYF.

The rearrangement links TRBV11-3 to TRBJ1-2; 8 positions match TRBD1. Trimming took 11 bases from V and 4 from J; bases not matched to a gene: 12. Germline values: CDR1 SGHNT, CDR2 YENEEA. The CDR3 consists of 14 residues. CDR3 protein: CAPPAPGGVYGYTF. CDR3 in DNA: TGTGCCCCACCGGCCCCAGGGGGCGTCTATGGCTACACCTTC.

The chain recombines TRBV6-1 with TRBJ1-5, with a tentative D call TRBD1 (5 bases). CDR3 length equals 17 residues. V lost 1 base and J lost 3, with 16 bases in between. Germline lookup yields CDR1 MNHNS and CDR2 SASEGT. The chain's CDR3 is CASSEDPWGGNNQPQHF. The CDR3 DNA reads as TGTGCCAGCAGTGAAGATCCTTGGGGGGGAAACAATCAGCCCCAGCATTTT.